One sample yielded the 14 T cell receptor beta chains listed below, sequenced in a study of blood T cell repertoires in COVID-19. Profiled with immunoSEQ multiplex PCR; TCRdb holds only in-frame clones, not every one. Here the sample spans 200,000 to 300,000 clones, 85% to 90% being singletons. Sequenced input: PBMCs or T cells enriched from blood (not recorded which). The receptors were sampled from a man aged 35-49 years who had recovered from COVID-19.

V is TRBV7-2 and J is TRBJ1-5, with D tentatively TRBD1 (5 bases). Germline V lookup: CDR1 SGHTA, CDR2 FQGNSA. Deletions cut 5 bases from V and 1 base from J, with 12 bases between. The CDR3 length is 15 residues. CDR3: CASSVRAGSNQPQHF. The CDR3 DNA reads TGTGCCAGCAGCGTCAGGGCTGGGAGCAATCAGCCCCAGCATTTT.

The V gene is TRBV13, the J gene TRBJ1-2, with 9 bases fitting TRBD1. The CDR3 is 18 residues long. Trimming took 5 bases from V and 9 from J; bases not matched to a gene: 22. Looked up from germline, CDR1 is PRHDT and CDR2 is FYEKMQ (reference sequence). The CDR3 DNA is TGTGCCAGCAGCCGACAGGGACAGGGAGTAAAGTTAGTCGGTCGCTACACCTTC. Amino acid sequence: CASSRQGQGVKLVGRYTF.

The rearrangement links TRBV6-1 to TRBJ1-1; 7 nucleotides line up with TRBD1. There are 16 residues in the CDR3. Germline CDR1 is MNHNS and CDR2 is SASEGT. V gave up 0 bases and J gave up 0 bases; unmatched junction bases: 4. The CDR3 region has the DNA TGTGCCAGCAGTGAAGCCCAGACAGGGATGAACACTGAAGCTTTCTTT. This gives the protein CASSEAQTGMNTEAFF.

This chain connects TRBV9 to TRBJ1-1; TRBD1 matches at 9 bases. This CDR3 region has 14 residues. V shed 0 bases, J shed 7 bases, and the junction held 4 bases outside the gene matches. From germline, CDR1 is SGDLS and CDR2 YYNGEE. Here the CDR3 DNA reads TGTGCCAGCAGCGTAGGAGACAGGGGGGATGAAGCTTTCTTT. This sequence encodes CASSVGDRGDEAFF.

The chain has TRBV19 and TRBJ1-2; TRBD1 matches 8 bases. The CDR3 sequence is 18 residues long. Germline V gene sequence: CDR1 LNHDA, CDR2 SQIVND (reference sequence). After removal of 8 bases from V and 2 bases from J, the junction contained 19 bases not matched to a gene. The CDR3 DNA reads as TGTGCCAGTGACCGAACCGGTAGAGGGCAGGGGGCAAACTATGGCTACACCTTC. Translation: CASDRTGRGQGANYGYTF.

The chain employs TRBV19 and TRBJ1-5; 8 bases align to TRBD1. V gave up 5 bases and J gave up 11 bases; unmatched junction bases: 14. Germline V gene lookup returns CDR1 LNHDA and CDR2 SQIVND (reference sequence). This CDR3 spans 15 amino acids. DNA for the CDR3: TGTGCCAGTAGTCCTGGGACAGGCGTGGCCCCCGCCCAGCATTTT. Translated: CASSPGTGVAPAQHF.

CDR3: CASSLAERRGETQYF. In nucleotides, the CDR3 is TGTGCCAGCAGCTTAGCGGAGCGGCGGGGAGAGACCCAGTACTTC. The rearrangement links TRBV7-8 to TRBJ2-5; D is perhaps TRBD2 (6 bases). CDR1 is SGHVS and CDR2 is FQNEAQ in the germline V gene. The CDR3 extends over 15 amino acids. V was cut by 0 bases and J by 4 bases, with 12 bases left in between.

The chain is built from TRBV7-9 and TRBJ2-7; D is possibly TRBD1 (6 bases). CDR3 length: 16 residues. CDR1 and CDR2 from the germline V gene are SEHNR and FQNEAQ (reference sequence). V gave up 3 bases and J gave up 3 bases, with 18 bases separating them. CDR3 residues: CASSLLGRDTGYEQYF. The CDR3 DNA sequence: TGTGCCAGCAGCTTGTTAGGAAGGGACACGGGCTACGAGCAGTACTTC.

This clone was seen more than once but under ten times. V is TRBV10-3 and J is TRBJ1-4; 9 bases fit TRBD1. V was clipped by 4 bases and J by 7 bases; unmatched bases: 7. Germline assignment: CDR1 ENHRY and CDR2 SYGVKD. The CDR3 loop spans 15 amino acids. The CDR3 DNA is TGTGCCATCAGTGTCACAGGGGGCCTCGGTGAAAAACTGTTTTTT. It codes for CAISVTGGLGEKLFF.

V gene TRBV18 combines with J gene TRBJ1-2; 7 positions match TRBD1. Trimming at V came to 6 bases and at J to 4 bases, leaving 5 bases not matched to a gene. Germline values: CDR1 KGHSH, CDR2 LQKENI. The length of the CDR3 is 13 residues. CDR3: CASSTGTVYGYTF. CDR3 coding DNA: TGTGCCAGCTCGACCGGGACAGTCTATGGCTACACCTTC.

The J gene is TRBJ2-1, the V gene TRBV15; D is possibly TRBD2 (6 bases). Trimming removed 5 bases from V and 12 bases from J, with 14 bases in between. The CDR3 spans 12 residues. Per germline, CDR1 LNHNV and CDR2 YYDKDF (reference sequence). The CDR3 nucleotides read TGTGCCACCAGCGCCCGGGAGAGAGGGCAGTTCTTC. Protein: CATSARERGQFF. The full variable domain, in which reference TRBV15 and TRBJ2-1 provide the parts outside the CDR3, is DAMVIQNPRYQVTQFGKPVTLSCSQTLNHNVMYWYQQKSSQAPKLLFHYYDKDFNNEADTPDNFQSRRPNTSFCFLDIRSPGLGDTAMYLCATSARERGQFFGPGTRLTVL.

This chain joins TRBV12-3 or TRBV12-4 and TRBJ2-3; no firm D call. The CDR3 consists of 13 residues. With 1 base removed from V and 2 bases from J, the gap between germline ends came to 4 bases. The CDR3 coding sequence is TGTGCCAGCAGTTTAGTCAACACAGATACGCAGTATTTT. It yields the protein CASSLVNTDTQYF.

This clone is a singleton in its sample. The chain joins TRBV4-3 to TRBJ2-2; 11 nucleotides agree with TRBD1. The CDR3 contains 16 residues. The germline CDR1 and CDR2 sequences are LGHNA and YSLEER. J was trimmed by 6 bases and V by 5 bases; bases with no gene match: 8. CDR3 sequence reads: CASSWEPGQGAGELFF. In DNA form, the CDR3 reads TGCGCCAGCAGCTGGGAACCGGGACAGGGGGCCGGGGAGCTGTTTTTT.

The chain is built from TRBV5-1 and TRBJ1-1; D unclear. The length of the CDR3 is 13 residues. The germline gives CDR1 SGHRS, CDR2 YFSETQ. The V gene lost 4 bases and the J gene lost 0 bases, with 7 bases spanning the gap. The CDR3 reads CASSPGLNTEAFF. CDR3 bases: TGCGCCAGCAGCCCCGGGTTGAACACTGAAGCTTTCTTT.